What follows describes a single T cell receptor beta chain. Exposed volunteers were people who met a COVID-19 case within 2 weeks before study entry. The data stem from a study of blood T cell repertoires in COVID-19. Study-wide background: Donors in the United States, Italy and Spain gave samples during acute or convalescent COVID-19.

Methods used by the authors: Reference gene primer amplification yielded estimated nucleated cell counts. TCRdb's copy holds only in-frame clones and misses some; the assay was immunoSEQ multiplex PCR. V and J calls and clone size are copied from that table; D and trimming were computed from the DNA. The data show fewer than 250,000 clones, around 89% seen once. The sequencing sample was made of PBMCs or T cells enriched from blood (not recorded which). The clonotype comes from a man aged 25 to 40 who had been exposed to COVID-19.

The CDR3 DNA is TGTGCCAGCAGCTTAGAGGGGGTTGGGGGTTCGGGAAACACCATATATTTT. Protein: CASSLEGVGGSGNTIYF. This sequence joins TRBV7-2 and TRBJ1-3, with D possibly matching TRBD1 (6 bases). V was pared by 1 base and J by 4 bases, with 17 bases between. The CDR3 is 17 residues long. Germline-derived CDR1 and CDR2 are SGHTA and FQGNSA.